A single sample is the source of the 7 T cell receptor beta chains below, sequenced in a study of blood T cell repertoires in COVID-19. Profiling relied on immunoSEQ multiplex PCR, and the TCRdb table lists in-frame clones only, not all of them. The data show approximately 400,000 clones, with about 88% seen just once and around 1.2% held by the top ten. Sequenced: PBMCs or T cells enriched from blood (not recorded which). The source of these receptors is a woman aged 18-29 years who had recovered from COVID-19.

The chain combines TRBV30 with TRBJ1-1; 7 positions agree with TRBD1. The CDR3 covers 14 residues. J lost 3 bases, V lost 0 bases, and 4 bases had no gene match. Germline lookup yields CDR1 GTSNPN and CDR2 SVGIG (reference sequence). The CDR3 nucleotides are TGTGCCTGGAGTGTAAGGGGGCTGGACACTGAAGCTTTCTTT. This translates into CAWSVRGLDTEAFF.

This chain uses TRBV7-2 with TRBJ2-2, with 8 bases identical to TRBD1. This CDR3 has 16 residues. After removal of 5 bases from V and 0 bases from J, the junction contained 5 bases not matched to a gene. Germline V gives CDR1 SGHTA, CDR2 FQGNSA. CDR3 sequence: CASSKTGDPNTGELFF. In nucleotides, the CDR3 is TGTGCCAGCAGCAAGACAGGGGATCCGAACACCGGGGAGCTGTTTTTT.

This chain connects TRBV19 to TRBJ2-7; D possibly corresponds to TRBD1 (6 bases). V lost 4 bases and J 0 bases, leaving 13 bases between the germline ends. CDR3 size: 15 residues. CDR1 is LNHDA, CDR2 SQIVND, per germline (reference sequence). This chain's CDR3 is CASSTRGLDSYEQYF. The CDR3 nucleotides read TGTGCCAGTAGTACCAGGGGATTAGACTCCTACGAGCAGTACTTC.

The chain links TRBV29-1 to TRBJ1-2; D is unresolved. Trimming shortened V by 6 bases and J by 6 bases, and 8 bases separated the two germline ends. Germline assignment: CDR1 SQVTM and CDR2 ANQGSEA. This CDR3 has 10 residues. CDR3 region: CSVSEDGYTF. The CDR3 DNA sequence: TGCAGCGTGTCAGAGGATGGCTACACCTTC.

This chain connects TRBV5-1 to TRBJ1-2; 7 bases agree with TRBD1. The CDR3 loop spans 12 amino acids. CDR1 is SGHRS, CDR2 YFSETQ, per germline. V lost 4 bases and J lost 6; bases outside the gene matches: 3. The CDR3 region has the DNA TGCGCCAGCAGCCCGCAGGGGGATGGCTACACCTTC. It codes for CASSPQGDGYTF.

Notes on this clone: At the DNA level, this CDR3 is encoded by other sequences in the same sample as well. J is TRBJ1-5 and V is TRBV4-1; D gene ambiguous. The CDR3 loop spans 13 amino acids. The germline gives CDR1 MGHRA, CDR2 YSYEKL. V was cut by 1 base and J by 4 bases, with 5 bases left in between. CDR3 sequence: CASSQGANQPQHF. In DNA form, the CDR3 reads TGCGCCAGCAGCCAAGGGGCTAATCAGCCCCAGCATTTT.

The chain uses TRBV6-2 or TRBV6-3 and TRBJ2-4, with D possibly matching TRBD2 (5 bases). This CDR3 is 17 amino acids long. Trimming removed 4 bases at V and 0 bases at J, with 16 bases between. Per the germline V gene, CDR1 is MNHEY and CDR2 is SVGEGT. CDR3 in DNA: TGTGCCAGCAGTTGGGGAGAGTTCCGGGTAGCCAAAAACATTCAGTACTTC. Protein sequence: CASSWGEFRVAKNIQYF.